This T cell receptor beta chain originates from a study of T cell responses to AZD1222 COVID-19 vaccine. Findings of the study overall: Just a handful of people given AZD1222 tested seropositive at baseline. Among vaccine-associated CD4 TCRs, coverage spanned spike, with dominance at 160-218 and 743-854.

Trimming pared 2 bases from V and 7 bases from J, leaving 6 bases between. The CDR3 extends over 13 amino acids. CDR1 is MNHEY, CDR2 SVGEGT, per germline. Here immunoSEQ multiplex PCR was the method, and the copy in TCRdb shows in-frame clones only, minus some. The table has 140,000 to 150,000 clones, approximately 94% seen once. This clone was detected only once. Its specificity is not known. The receptor was derived from an adult in good health. Sequencing used peripheral blood, obtained on day 0 of AZD1222 vaccination. The chain carries TRBV6-2 or TRBV6-3 and TRBJ1-6; no clear D. CDR3 residues: CASSYDRNSPLHF. In nucleotides, the CDR3 is TGTGCCAGCAGTTACGATCGAAATTCACCCCTCCACTTT.